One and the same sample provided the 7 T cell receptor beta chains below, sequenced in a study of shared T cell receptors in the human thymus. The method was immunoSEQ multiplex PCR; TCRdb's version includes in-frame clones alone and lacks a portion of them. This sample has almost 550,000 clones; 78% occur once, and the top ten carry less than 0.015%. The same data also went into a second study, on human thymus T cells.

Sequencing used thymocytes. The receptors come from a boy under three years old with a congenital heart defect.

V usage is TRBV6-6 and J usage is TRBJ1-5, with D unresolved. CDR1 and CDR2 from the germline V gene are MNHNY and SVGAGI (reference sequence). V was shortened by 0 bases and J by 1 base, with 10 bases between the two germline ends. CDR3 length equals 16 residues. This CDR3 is CASSYSATRSNQPQHF. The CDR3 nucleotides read TGTGCCAGCAGTTACTCCGCGACAAGAAGCAATCAGCCCCAGCATTTT.

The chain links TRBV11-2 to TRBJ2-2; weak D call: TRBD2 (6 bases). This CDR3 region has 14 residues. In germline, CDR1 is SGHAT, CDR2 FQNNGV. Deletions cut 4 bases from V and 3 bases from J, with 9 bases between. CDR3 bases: TGTGCCAGCAGCTGGACTACCGACACCGGGGAGCTGTTTTTT. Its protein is CASSWTTDTGELFF.

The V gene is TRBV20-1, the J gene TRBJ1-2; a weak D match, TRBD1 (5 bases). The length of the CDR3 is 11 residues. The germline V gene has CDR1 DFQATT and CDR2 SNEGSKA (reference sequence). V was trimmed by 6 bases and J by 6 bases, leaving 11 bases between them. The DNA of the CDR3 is TGCAGTGCCCTCGACAGCAATGGCTACACCTTC. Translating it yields CSALDSNGYTF.

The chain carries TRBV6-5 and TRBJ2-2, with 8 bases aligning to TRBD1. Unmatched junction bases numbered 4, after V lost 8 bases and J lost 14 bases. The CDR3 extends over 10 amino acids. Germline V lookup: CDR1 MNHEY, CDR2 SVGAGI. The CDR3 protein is CASRGQALFF. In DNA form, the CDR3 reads TGTGCCAGCCGGGGACAGGCCCTGTTTTTT.

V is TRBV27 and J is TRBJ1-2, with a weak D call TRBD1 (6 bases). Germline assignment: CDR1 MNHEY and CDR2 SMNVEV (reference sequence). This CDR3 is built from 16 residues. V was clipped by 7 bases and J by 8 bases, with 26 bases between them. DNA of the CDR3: TGTGCCAGCAAGGGTCGTGACAGGATGGGAAGAGGCGGCTACACCTTC. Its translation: CASKGRDRMGRGGYTF.

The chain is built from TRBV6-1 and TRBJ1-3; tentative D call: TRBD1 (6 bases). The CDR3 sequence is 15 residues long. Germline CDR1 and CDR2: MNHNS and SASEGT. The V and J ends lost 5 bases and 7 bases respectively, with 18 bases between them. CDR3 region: CASSPNRVSWNTIYF. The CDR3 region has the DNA TGTGCCAGCAGTCCTAACAGGGTTAGTTGGAACACCATATATTTT.

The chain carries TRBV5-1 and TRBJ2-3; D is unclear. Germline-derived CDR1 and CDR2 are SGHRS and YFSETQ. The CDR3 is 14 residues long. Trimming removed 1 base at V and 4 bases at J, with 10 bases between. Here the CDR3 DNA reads TGCGCCAGCAGCTTGCTTCCCTTTCCAGATACGCAGTATTTT. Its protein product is CASSLLPFPDTQYF.